Below are 14 T cell receptor beta chains sequenced from a single sample in a study of read filtering for tumor transcriptome and immune sequencing. Molecular barcoded adaptors covering alpha/delta and beta/gamma chains were used on roughly 370 ng RNA. TCRdb independently ran MiXCR on the reads; one entry per CDR3 protein. This table holds under 150,000 distinct CDR3 sequences, roughly 13% found once. Sequencing used a population of CD138-negative cells sorted from bone marrow. The receptors derive from a donor at least 40 years old with multiple myeloma.

This clonotype was found many times. CDR3 nucleotides: TGTGCCAGCAGCCAGGACAACACCGGGGAGCTGTTTTTT. Translated: CASSQDNTGELFF. The J gene is TRBJ2-2, the V gene TRBV7-9; no definite D call. V shed 5 bases and J shed 2 bases, with 6 bases lying between them. The length of the CDR3 is 13 residues. Germline V gives CDR1 SEHNR, CDR2 FQNEAQ (reference sequence).

This clonotype has ten or more counts. The chain recombines TRBV7-9 with TRBJ2-1; 13 bases agree with TRBD2. The CDR3 loop spans 20 amino acids. The junction had 9 bases not matched to a gene; V was cut back by 1 base and J by 0 bases. The germline CDR1 and CDR2 sequences are SEHNR and FQNEAQ (reference sequence). CDR3 DNA sequence: TGTGCCAGCAGCTTAGTTCCCACCGGGACTAGCGGGACCTCCTACAATGAGCAGTTCTTC. Residues: CASSLVPTGTSGTSYNEQFF. Based on the CDR3 plus reference TRBV7-9 and TRBJ2-1, the full variable domain is DTGVSQNPRHKITKRGQNVTFRCDPISEHNRLYWYRQTLGQGPEFLTYFQNEAQLEKSRLLSDRFSAERPKGSFSTLEIQRTEQGDSAMYLCASSLVPTGTSGTSYNEQFFGPGTRLTVL.

With respect to this clonotype: Just one base apart from a much larger clone, this may be a read error. The genes are TRBV12-3 or TRBV12-4 and TRBJ1-1, with D hard to call. CDR3 length equals 12 residues. The chain's CDR3 is CASSAANTEASF. CDR3 bases: TGTGCCAGCAGTGCGGCTAACACTGAAGCTTCCTTT.

With regard to this clonotype: A much larger clone is a single base away; this may be a read error. Here the CDR3 DNA reads TGCGCCAGCAGCTTGGACGGGGGGCTCATGAACACTGGAGCTTTCTTT. Translation gives CASSLDGGLMNTGAFF. The chain joins TRBV5-1 to TRBJ1-1; TRBD1 is a possible D gene (6 bases). Germline V gene lookup returns CDR1 SGHRS and CDR2 YFSETQ. This CDR3 is built from 16 residues.

Concerning this clonotype itself: One end of the junction is discordant with germline, which a read error may explain. J is TRBJ2-1 and V is TRBV29-1, with a weak D call TRBD1 (5 bases). Germline lookup yields CDR1 SQVTM and CDR2 ANQGSEA. The CDR3 length is 16 residues. The CDR3, as DNA: TGCAGCGCTGAAGGTGAAGGGGTGCGTCGCTACAATGAGCAGTCCTTC. This sequence encodes CSAEGEGVRRYNEQSF.

V is TRBV12-3 or TRBV12-4 and J is TRBJ2-7; 11 nucleotides line up with TRBD2. J lost 0 bases, V lost 3 bases, and 10 bases had no gene match. The CDR3 runs to 18 residues. The DNA for the CDR3 is TGTGCCAGCAGTTTTGGTCCTAGCGGGAGGCTAACCTCCTACGAGCAGTACTTC. As protein: CASSFGPSGRLTSYEQYF.

This clonotype was recorded many times. The V and J genes are TRBV4-1 and TRBJ2-2; D not resolved. Deletions cut 1 base from V and 1 base from J, with 13 bases between. This CDR3 spans 17 amino acids. Looked up from germline, CDR1 is MGHRA and CDR2 is YSYEKL. DNA of the CDR3: TGCGCCAGCAGCCAAGGGGCCCCGGCAGGGAACACCGGGGAGCTGTTTTTT. It codes for CASSQGAPAGNTGELFF.

The sample holds many counts of this clonotype. This chain links TRBV4-3 with TRBJ2-1, with 14 nucleotides matching TRBD2. Germline V gives CDR1 LGHNA, CDR2 YSLEER. Trimming removed 1 base from V and 9 bases from J; junction bases left unmatched: 11. This CDR3 is built from 18 residues. In nucleotides, the CDR3 is TGCGCCAGCAGCCAAGTCCCGCCGGGACTAGCGGGAGATCGTGAGCAGTTCTTC. The encoded protein is CASSQVPPGLAGDREQFF.

This clonotype appeared many times. CDR3 region: CASSQQGATDTQYF. The DNA of the CDR3 is TGTGCCAGCAGCCAACAGGGCGCCACAGATACGCAGTATTTT. V usage is TRBV6-2 or TRBV6-3 and J usage is TRBJ2-3, with D perhaps TRBD1 (6 bases). The V and J ends lost 6 bases and 2 bases respectively, with 12 bases between them. The germline V gene has CDR1 MNHEY and CDR2 SVGEGT. The CDR3 contains 14 residues.

V and J are TRBV4-3 and TRBJ1-1, with D perhaps matching TRBD1 (5 bases). CDR3 size: 15 residues. V was trimmed by 2 bases and J by 5 bases, leaving 15 bases between them. Germline CDR1 is LGHNA and CDR2 is YSLEER. As DNA, the CDR3 is TGCGCCAGCAGCCAACTCAGGTGGGGGGGGACTGAAGCTTTCTTT. This codes for CASSQLRWGGTEAFF.

This clonotype has a count of ten or more. The rearrangement links TRBV2 to TRBJ1-5; D is perhaps TRBD1 (5 bases). CDR3 length: 14 amino acids. CDR1 SNHLY and CDR2 FYNNEI come from the germline V gene. The ends were cut back, 6 bases at V and 0 bases at J, with 9 bases in the middle. CDR3 sequence (DNA): TGTGCCAGCAGGACAGCTTATAGCAATCAGCCCCAGCATTTT. Translated: CASRTAYSNQPQHF.

This clonotype was picked up many times. The J gene is TRBJ2-1, the V gene TRBV10-2; D is ambiguous. Germline V gene sequence: CDR1 WSHSY, CDR2 SAAADI. V shed 0 bases and J shed 2 bases, with 8 bases lying between them. The CDR3 contains 15 residues. The CDR3 DNA reads as TGCGCCAGCAGTGAGTCACAGCTTACCTACAATGAGCAGTTCTTC. Translated: CASSESQLTYNEQFF.

The table lists this clonotype with a few counts. A much larger clone differs by one base, so this may be a read error. V is TRBV29-1 and J is TRBJ2-1; D remains ambiguous. From germline, CDR1 is SQVTM and CDR2 ANQGSEA. The CDR3 totals 12 residues. Trimming left V 8 bases short and J 7 bases short, with 15 bases between. The CDR3 coding sequence is TGCAGCCTATGGGCGCGCTGGAATGAGCAGTTCTTC. Translated, it gives CSLWARWNEQFF.

This clonotype was seen many times. The chain combines TRBV7-8 with TRBJ1-5; 9 bases align to TRBD1. Germline lookup yields CDR1 SGHVS and CDR2 FQNEAQ. The CDR3 has 16 residues. The V and J ends lost 0 bases and 9 bases, in that order; junction bases with no gene match: 9. The CDR3 region is CASSLASVGTGLPQHF. CDR3 bases: TGTGCCAGCAGCTTAGCGAGTGTCGGGACAGGGCTGCCCCAGCATTTT.